This T cell receptor (beta chain) was sequenced for a study of beta chain features in type 1 diabetes. Trimming shortened V by 2 bases and J by 9 bases, and 15 bases separated the two germline ends. The CDR3 has 14 amino acids. CDR1 is SGHRS and CDR2 is YFSETQ in the germline V gene. Purities in excess of 95% were seen in all sorted populations. Study results and limitations: VDJ junctions from patients with type 1 diabetes contained fewer insertions and more deletions. Small HLA sub-analyses could not settle whether HLA shapes TCRB rearrangement. Moderate but significant shortening of TCRB CDR3s was recorded in all four CD4+ subsets from Type 1 diabetes patients.

The isolated RNA, all of it, was reverse transcribed, so expressed TCRB transcripts were what got sequenced. The table came from immunoSEQ multiplex PCR; TCRdb's copy has only in-frame clones and leaves some out. This table holds roughly 280,000 clones, 24% found once. There are a few counts of this clone. Its antigen is not identified. The sequence derives from a woman in her thirties with type 1 diabetes. Sequencing input: naive CD4+ T cells from blood. The chain is built from TRBV5-1 and TRBJ2-1, with a tentative D call TRBD1 (6 bases). Here the CDR3 reads CASSLGAGESEQFF. In nucleotides, the CDR3 is TGCGCCAGCAGCTTAGGGGCAGGGGAAAGTGAGCAGTTCTTC. Drawing the rest from reference TRBV5-1 and TRBJ2-1, the complete variable domain is KAGVTQTPRYLIKTRGQQVTLSCSPISGHRSVSWYQQTPGQGLQFLFEYFSETQRNKGNFPGRFSGRQFSNSRSEMNVSTLELGDSALYLCASSLGAGESEQFFGPGTRLTVL.